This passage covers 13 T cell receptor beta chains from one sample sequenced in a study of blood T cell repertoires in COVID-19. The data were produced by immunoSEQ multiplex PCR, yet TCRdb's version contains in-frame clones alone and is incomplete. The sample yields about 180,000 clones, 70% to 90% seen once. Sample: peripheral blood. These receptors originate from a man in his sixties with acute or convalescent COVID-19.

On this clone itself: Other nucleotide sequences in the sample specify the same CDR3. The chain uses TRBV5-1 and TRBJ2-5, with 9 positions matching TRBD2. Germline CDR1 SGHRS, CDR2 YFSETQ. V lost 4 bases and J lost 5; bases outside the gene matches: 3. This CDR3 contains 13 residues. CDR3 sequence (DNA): TGCGCCAGCAGCCTTAGCGGGAGCGAGACCCAGTACTTC. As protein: CASSLSGSETQYF.

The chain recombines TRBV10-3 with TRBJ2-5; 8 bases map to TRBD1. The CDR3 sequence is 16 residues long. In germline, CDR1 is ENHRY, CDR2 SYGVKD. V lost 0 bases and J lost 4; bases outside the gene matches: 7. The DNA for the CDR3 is TGTGCCATCAGTGAGTCGGGCAGGGGGCGCTTAGAGACCCAGTACTTC. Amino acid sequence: CAISESGRGRLETQYF.

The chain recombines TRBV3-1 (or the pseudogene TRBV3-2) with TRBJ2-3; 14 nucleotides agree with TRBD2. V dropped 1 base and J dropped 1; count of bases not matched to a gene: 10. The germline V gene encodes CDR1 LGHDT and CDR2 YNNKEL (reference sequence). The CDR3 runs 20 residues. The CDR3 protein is CASSQGRLAGGPSGTDTQYF. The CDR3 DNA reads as TGTGCCAGCAGCCAAGGCCGACTAGCGGGAGGGCCATCTGGCACAGATACGCAGTATTTT.

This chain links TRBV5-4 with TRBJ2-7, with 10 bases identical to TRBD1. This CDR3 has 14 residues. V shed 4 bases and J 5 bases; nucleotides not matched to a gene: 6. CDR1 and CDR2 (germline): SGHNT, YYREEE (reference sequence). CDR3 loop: CASSVTGGGDEQYF. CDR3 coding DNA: TGTGCCAGCAGCGTGACAGGGGGCGGCGACGAGCAGTACTTC.

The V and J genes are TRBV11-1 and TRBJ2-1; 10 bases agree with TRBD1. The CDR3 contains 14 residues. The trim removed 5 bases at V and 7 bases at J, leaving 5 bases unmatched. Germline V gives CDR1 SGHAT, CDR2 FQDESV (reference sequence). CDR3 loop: CASSRGQGLNEQFF. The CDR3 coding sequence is TGTGCCAGCAGCCGGGGACAGGGGTTAAATGAGCAGTTCTTC.

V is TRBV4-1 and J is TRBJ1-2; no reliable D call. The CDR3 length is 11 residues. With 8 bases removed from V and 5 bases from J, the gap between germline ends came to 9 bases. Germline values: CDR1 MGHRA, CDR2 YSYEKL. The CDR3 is CASSGRYGYTF. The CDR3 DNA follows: TGCGCCAGCTCGGGTCGGTATGGCTACACCTTC.

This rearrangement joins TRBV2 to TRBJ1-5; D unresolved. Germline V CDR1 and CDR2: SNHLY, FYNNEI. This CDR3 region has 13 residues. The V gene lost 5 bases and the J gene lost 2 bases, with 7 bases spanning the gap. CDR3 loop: CASSSEGNQPQHF. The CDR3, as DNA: TGTGCCAGCAGTTCGGAGGGCAATCAGCCCCAGCATTTT.

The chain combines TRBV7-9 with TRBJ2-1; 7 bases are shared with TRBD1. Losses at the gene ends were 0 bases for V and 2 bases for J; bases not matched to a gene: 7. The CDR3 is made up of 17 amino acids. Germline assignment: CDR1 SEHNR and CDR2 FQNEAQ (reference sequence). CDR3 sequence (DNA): TGTGCCAGCAGCTTAGCCCCCATACAGGGGACCTACAATGAGCAGTTCTTC. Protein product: CASSLAPIQGTYNEQFF.

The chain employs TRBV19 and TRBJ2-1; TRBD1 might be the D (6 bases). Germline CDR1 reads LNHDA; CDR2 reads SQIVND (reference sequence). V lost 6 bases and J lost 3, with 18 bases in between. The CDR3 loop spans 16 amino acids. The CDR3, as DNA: TGTGCCAGTAGGCCCGAGAGGGGGAAGGGCTACAATGAGCAGTTCTTC. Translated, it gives CASRPERGKGYNEQFF.

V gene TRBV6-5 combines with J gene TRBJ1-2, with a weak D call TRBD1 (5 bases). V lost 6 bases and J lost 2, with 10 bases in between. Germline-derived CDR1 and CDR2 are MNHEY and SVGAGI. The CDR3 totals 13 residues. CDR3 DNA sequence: TGTGCCAGCAGGGAGGGGTCCAACTATGGCTACACCTTC. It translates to CASREGSNYGYTF.

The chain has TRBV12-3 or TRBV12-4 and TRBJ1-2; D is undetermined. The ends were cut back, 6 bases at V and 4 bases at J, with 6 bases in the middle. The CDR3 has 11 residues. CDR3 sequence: CASSSSYGYTF. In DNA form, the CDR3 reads TGTGCCAGCAGCTCCTCCTATGGCTACACCTTC.

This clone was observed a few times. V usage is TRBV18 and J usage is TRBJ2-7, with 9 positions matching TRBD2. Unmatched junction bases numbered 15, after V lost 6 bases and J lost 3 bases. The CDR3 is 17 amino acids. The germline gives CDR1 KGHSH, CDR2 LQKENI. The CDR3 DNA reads TGTGCCAGCTCCATCAAGGCGGGACTAGCTTCCTACTACGAGCAGTACTTC. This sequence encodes CASSIKAGLASYYEQYF.

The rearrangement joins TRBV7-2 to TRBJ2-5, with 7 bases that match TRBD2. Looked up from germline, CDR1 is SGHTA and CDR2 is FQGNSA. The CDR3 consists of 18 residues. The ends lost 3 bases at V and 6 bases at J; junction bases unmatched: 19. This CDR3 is CASSLLGGRGSGWKTQYF. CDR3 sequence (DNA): TGTGCCAGCAGCTTGCTAGGCGGGCGGGGTAGCGGGTGGAAGACCCAGTACTTC.